Listed here is a single T cell receptor beta chain. Looked up from germline, CDR1 is MDHEN and CDR2 is SYDVKM. V dropped 5 bases and J dropped 0; count of bases not matched to a gene: 13. CDR3 length equals 18 residues. These data are taken from a study of blood T cell repertoires in COVID-19. Overall study: Samples of COVID-19 (acute and convalescent) were obtained from the United States, Italy and Spain. Sample material is recorded as cDNA or gDNA derived from T cells, B-cell-depleted T cells, or PBMCs.

Generated by immunoSEQ multiplex PCR, the TCRdb table keeps only in-frame clones and is missing some. Here the sample spans fewer than 110,000 clones, around 87% being singletons. The sequencing sample was made of peripheral blood. This TCR was recovered from a woman in her 30s with acute or convalescent COVID-19. The rearrangement uses TRBV28 and TRBJ1-5; TRBD1 agrees at 7 bases. DNA for the CDR3: TGTGCCAGCAGTACTATACCAGGGACAGACATTAGCAATCAGCCCCAGCATTTT. This sequence encodes CASSTIPGTDISNQPQHF.